This T cell receptor beta chain appears in the sequencing data of a study of beta chain features in type 1 diabetes. The sequenced template was cDNA made from the entire isolated RNA. Sequenced naive, central memory and regulatory T cell samples produced an average of roughly 3.6 million reads. Only in-frame clones appear in the TCRdb table, and some are missing; sequencing was by immunoSEQ multiplex PCR. Of roughly 140,000 clones in the sample, under 60% were seen once. Markers CD45RO/CCR7/CD25/CD127/CD95/CD27 served to sort CD4+ naive, central memory, regulatory and stem cell-like memory cells. Between the trimmed V and J ends, which lost 4 bases and 0 bases, there was a span of 10 bases. CDR1 is MDHEN, CDR2 SYDVKM, per germline. There are 16 residues in the CDR3.

Sequencing was performed on Tregs from blood. The rearrangement joins TRBV28 to TRBJ2-6; possibly TRBD2 for D (6 bases). This sequence originates from a man between 18 and 29 years old in good health. Here the CDR3 DNA reads TGTGCCAGCAGTTCCGCCGGGAGCTCTGGGGCCAACGTCCTGACTTTC. This sequence encodes CASSSAGSSGANVLTF. Looking up the rest from reference TRBV28 and TRBJ2-6 gives the full variable domain: DVKVTQSSRYLVKRTGEKVFLECVQDMDHENMFWYRQDPGLGLRLIYFSYDVKMKEKGDIPEGYSVSREKKERFSLILESASTNQTSMYLCASSSAGSSGANVLTFGAGSRLTVL.